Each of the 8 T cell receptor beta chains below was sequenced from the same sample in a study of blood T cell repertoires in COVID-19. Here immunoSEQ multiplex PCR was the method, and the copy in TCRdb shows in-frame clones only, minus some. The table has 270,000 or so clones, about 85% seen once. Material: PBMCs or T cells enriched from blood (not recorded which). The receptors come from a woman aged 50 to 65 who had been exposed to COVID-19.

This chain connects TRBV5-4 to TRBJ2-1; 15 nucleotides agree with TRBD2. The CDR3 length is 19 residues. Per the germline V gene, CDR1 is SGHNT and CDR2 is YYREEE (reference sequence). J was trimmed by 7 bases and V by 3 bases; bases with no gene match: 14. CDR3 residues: CASSSGTSGGPRQGNEQFF. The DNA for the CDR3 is TGTGCCAGCAGCTCCGGGACTAGCGGGGGGCCCAGACAGGGGAATGAGCAGTTCTTC. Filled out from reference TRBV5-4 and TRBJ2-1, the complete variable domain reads ETGVTQSPTHLIKTRGQQVTLRCSSQSGHNTVSWYQQALGQGPQFIFQYYREEENGRGNFPPRFSGLQFPNYSSELNVNALELDDSALYLCASSSGTSGGPRQGNEQFFGPGTRLTVL.

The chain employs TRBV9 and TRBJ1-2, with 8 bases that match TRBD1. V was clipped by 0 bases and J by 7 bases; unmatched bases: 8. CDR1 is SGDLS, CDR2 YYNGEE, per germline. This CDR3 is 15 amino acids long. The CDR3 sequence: CASSVDDRGAFGYTF. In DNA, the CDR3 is TGTGCCAGCAGCGTAGACGACAGGGGTGCTTTTGGCTACACCTTC.

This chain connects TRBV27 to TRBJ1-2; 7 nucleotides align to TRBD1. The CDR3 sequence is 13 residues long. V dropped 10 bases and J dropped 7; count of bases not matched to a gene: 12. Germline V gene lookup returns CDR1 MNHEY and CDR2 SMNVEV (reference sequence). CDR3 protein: CATALDRAGGYTF. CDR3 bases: TGTGCCACCGCCCTTGACAGGGCAGGTGGCTACACCTTC.

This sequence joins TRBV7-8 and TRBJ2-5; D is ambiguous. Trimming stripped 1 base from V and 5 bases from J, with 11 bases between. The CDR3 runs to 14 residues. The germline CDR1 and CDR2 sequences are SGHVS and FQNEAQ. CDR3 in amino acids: CASSLGSAAETQYF. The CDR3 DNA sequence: TGTGCCAGCAGCTTAGGTAGTGCGGCGGAGACCCAGTACTTC. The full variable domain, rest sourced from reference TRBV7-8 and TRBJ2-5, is GAGVSQSPRYKVAKRGQDVALRCDPISGHVSLFWYQQALGQGPEFLTYFQNEAQLDKSGLPSDRFFAERPEGSVSTLKIQRTQQEDSAVYLCASSLGSAAETQYFGPGTRLLVL.

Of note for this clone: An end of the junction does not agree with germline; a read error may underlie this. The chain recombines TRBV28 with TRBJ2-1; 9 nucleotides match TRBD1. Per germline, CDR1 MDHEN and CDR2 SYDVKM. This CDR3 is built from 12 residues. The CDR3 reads CASTDRGNEQFF. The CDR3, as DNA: TGTGCTAGCACGGACAGGGGCAATGAGCAGTTCTTC.

This CDR3 is CASSEKRGGTEQFF. The CDR3 DNA reads TGTGCCAGCAGTGAAAAACGGGGGGGCACTGAGCAGTTCTTC. The chain uses TRBV2 and TRBJ2-1; 8 bases map to TRBD2. The CDR3 totals 14 residues. Trimming took 2 bases from V and 9 from J; bases not matched to a gene: 6. CDR1 and CDR2 from the germline V gene are SNHLY and FYNNEI.

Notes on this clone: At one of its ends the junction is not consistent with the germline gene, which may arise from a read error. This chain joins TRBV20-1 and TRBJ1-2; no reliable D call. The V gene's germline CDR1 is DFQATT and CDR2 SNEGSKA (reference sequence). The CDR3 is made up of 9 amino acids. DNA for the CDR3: TGCAGCGCTACCGTTGGCTACACCTTC. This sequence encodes CSATVGYTF.

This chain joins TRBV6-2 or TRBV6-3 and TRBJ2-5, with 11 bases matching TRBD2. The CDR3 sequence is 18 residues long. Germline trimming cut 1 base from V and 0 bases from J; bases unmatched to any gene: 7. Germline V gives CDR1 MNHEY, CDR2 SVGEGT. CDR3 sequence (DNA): TGTGCCAGCAGTTACTTCCTCACTAGCGGGGGACACCAAGAGACCCAGTACTTC. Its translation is CASSYFLTSGGHQETQYF.